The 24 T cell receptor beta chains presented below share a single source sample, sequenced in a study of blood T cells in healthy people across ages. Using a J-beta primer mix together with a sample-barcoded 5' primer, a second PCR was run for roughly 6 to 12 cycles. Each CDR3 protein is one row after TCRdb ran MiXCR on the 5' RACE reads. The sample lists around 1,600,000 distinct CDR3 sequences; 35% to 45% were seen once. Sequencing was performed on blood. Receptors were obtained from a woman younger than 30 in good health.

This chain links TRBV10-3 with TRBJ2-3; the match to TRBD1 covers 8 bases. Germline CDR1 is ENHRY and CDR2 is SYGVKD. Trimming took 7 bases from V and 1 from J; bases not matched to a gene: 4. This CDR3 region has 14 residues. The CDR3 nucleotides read TGTGCCATCAATACAGGGGGGCGCACAGATACGCAGTATTTT. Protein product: CAINTGGRTDTQYF.

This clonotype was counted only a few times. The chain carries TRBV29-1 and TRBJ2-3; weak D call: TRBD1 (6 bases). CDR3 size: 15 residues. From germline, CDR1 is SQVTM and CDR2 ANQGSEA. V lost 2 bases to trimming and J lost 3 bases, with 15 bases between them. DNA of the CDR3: TGCAGCGTTGAACCCAAAGGGGGAGTAACAGATACGCAGTATTTT. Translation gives CSVEPKGGVTDTQYF.

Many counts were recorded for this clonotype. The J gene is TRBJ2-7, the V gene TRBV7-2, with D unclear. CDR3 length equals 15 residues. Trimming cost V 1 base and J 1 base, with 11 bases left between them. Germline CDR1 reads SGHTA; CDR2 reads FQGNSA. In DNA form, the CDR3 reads TGTGCCAGCAGCTTAGAGTCAGGACGATCCTACGAGCAGTACTTC. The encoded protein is CASSLESGRSYEQYF.

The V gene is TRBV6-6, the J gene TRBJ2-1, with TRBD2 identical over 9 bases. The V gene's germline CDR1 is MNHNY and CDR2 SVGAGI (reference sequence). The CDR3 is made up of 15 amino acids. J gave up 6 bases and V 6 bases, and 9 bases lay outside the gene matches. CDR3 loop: CASSPAAGGPNEQFF. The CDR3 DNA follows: TGTGCCAGCAGCCCCGCAGCGGGGGGTCCCAATGAGCAGTTCTTC.

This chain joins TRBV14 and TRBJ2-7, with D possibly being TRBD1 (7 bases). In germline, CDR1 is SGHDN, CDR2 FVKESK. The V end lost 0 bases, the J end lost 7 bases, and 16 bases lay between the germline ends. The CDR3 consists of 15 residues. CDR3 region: CASSQDDREAWEQYF. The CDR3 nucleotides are TGTGCCAGCAGCCAAGATGACAGGGAGGCTTGGGAGCAGTACTTC.

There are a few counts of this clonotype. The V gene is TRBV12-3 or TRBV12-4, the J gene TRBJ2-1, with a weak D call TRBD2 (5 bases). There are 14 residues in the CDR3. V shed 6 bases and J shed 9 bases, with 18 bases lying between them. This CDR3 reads CASSLWPIGVEQFF. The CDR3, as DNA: TGTGCCAGCAGCTTATGGCCTATCGGGGTTGAGCAGTTCTTC.

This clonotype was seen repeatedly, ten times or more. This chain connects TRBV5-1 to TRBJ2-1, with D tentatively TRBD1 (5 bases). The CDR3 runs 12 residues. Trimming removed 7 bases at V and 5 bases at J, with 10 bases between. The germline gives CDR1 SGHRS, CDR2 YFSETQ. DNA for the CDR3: TGCGCCAGCGGAGTACAGGACAATGAGCAGTTCTTC. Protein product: CASGVQDNEQFF.

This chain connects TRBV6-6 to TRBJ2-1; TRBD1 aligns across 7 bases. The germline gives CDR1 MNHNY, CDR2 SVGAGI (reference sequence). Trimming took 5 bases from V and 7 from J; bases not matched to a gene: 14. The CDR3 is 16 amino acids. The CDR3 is CASSTTGVQLGNEQFF. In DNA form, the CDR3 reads TGTGCCAGCAGTACCACAGGGGTCCAGTTGGGTAATGAGCAGTTCTTC.

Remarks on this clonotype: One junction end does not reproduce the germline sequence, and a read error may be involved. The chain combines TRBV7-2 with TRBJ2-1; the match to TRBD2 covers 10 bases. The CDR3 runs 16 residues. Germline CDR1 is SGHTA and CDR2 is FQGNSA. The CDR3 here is CASSVRTSGYYNEQYF. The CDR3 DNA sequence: TGTGCCAGCAGCGTACGGACTAGCGGCTACTACAATGAGCAGTATTTC.

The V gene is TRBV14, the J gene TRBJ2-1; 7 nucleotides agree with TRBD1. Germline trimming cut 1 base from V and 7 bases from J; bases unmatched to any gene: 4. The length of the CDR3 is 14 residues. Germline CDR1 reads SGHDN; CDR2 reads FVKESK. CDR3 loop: CASSQAHRGNEQFF. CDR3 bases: TGTGCCAGCAGCCAAGCCCACAGGGGAAATGAGCAGTTCTTC.

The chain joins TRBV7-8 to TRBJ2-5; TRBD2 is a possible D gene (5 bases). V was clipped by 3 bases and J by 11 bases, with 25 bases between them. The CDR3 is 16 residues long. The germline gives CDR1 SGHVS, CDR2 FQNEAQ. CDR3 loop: CASSLAGLVNNGEQYF. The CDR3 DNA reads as TGTGCCAGCAGCTTGGCGGGTTTGGTTAACAATGGTGAGCAGTACTTC.

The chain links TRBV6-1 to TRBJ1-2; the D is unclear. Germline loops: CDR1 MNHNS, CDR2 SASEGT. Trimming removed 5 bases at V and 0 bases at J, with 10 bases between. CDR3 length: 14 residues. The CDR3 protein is CASSKVAPNYGYTF. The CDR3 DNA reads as TGTGCCAGCAGTAAAGTGGCCCCTAACTATGGCTACACCTTC.

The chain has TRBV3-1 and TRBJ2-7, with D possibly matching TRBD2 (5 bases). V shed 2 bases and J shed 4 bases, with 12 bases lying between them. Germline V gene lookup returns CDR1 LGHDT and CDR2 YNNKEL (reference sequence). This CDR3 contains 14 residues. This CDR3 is CASSQFGGGYEQYF. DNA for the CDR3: TGTGCCAGCAGCCAATTTGGAGGCGGGTACGAGCAGTACTTC.

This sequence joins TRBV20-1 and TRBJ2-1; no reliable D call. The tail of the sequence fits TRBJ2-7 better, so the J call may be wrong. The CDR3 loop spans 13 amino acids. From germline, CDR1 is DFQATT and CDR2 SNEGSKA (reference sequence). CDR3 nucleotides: TGCAGTGCTAGAGCCGGGCCGTACAATGAGCAGTACTTC. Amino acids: CSARAGPYNEQYF.

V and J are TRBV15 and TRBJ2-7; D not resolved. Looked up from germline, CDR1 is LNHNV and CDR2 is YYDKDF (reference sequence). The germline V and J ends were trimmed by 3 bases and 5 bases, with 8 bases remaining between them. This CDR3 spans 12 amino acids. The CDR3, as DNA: TGTGCCACCAGCAGTGTCAGTAACGAGCAGTACTTC. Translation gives CATSSVSNEQYF. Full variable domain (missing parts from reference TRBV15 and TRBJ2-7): DAMVIQNPRYQVTQFGKPVTLSCSQTLNHNVMYWYQQKSSQAPKLLFHYYDKDFNNEADTPDNFQSRRPNTSFCFLDIRSPGLGDTAMYLCATSSVSNEQYFGPGTRLTVT.

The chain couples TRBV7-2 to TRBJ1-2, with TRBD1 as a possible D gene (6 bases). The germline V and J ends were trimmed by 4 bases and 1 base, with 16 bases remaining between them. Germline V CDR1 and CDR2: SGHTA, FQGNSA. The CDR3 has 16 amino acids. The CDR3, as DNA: TGTGCCAGCAGCTATTCCGGGACAAGTTTTAACTATGGCTACACCTTC. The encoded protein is CASSYSGTSFNYGYTF.

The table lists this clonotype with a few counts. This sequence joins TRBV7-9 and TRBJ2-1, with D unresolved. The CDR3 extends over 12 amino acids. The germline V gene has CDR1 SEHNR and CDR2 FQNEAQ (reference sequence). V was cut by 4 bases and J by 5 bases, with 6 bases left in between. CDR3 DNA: TGTGCCAGCAGCTCCACCCACAATGAGCAGTTCTTC. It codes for CASSSTHNEQFF. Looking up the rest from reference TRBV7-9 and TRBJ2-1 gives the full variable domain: DTGVSQNPRHKITKRGQNVTFRCDPISEHNRLYWYRQTLGQGPEFLTYFQNEAQLEKSRLLSDRFSAERPKGSFSTLEIQRTEQGDSAMYLCASSSTHNEQFFGPGTRLTVL.

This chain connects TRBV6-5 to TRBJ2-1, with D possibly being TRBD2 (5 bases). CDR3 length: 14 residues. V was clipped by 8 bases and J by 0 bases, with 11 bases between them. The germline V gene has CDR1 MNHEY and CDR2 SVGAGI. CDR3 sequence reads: CASQRQPSYNEQFF. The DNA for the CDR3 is TGTGCCAGCCAGCGGCAGCCCTCCTACAATGAGCAGTTCTTC.

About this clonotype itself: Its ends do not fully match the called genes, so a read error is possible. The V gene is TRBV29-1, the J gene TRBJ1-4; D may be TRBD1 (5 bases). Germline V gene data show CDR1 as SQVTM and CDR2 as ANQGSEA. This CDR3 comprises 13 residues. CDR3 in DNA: TGCGGCGTTGAAGGGACGGCTAATGAAAAACTGTTTTTT. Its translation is CGVEGTANEKLFF.

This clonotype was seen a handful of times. The CDR3 loop reads CSVLRQDNEQFF. CDR3 nucleotide sequence: TGCAGCGTTCTCCGACAGGACAATGAGCAGTTCTTC. The chain employs TRBV29-1 and TRBJ2-1; TRBD1 might be the D (6 bases). Germline lookup yields CDR1 SQVTM and CDR2 ANQGSEA. The CDR3 is 12 residues long. The V end lost 5 bases, the J end lost 5 bases, and 10 bases lay between the germline ends.

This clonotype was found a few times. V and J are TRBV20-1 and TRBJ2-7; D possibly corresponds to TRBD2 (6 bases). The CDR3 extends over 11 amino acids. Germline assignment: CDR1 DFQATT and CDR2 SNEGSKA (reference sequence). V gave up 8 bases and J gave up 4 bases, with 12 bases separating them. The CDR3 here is CSPGTQYEQYF. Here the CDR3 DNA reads TGCAGTCCCGGGACTCAGTACGAGCAGTACTTC.

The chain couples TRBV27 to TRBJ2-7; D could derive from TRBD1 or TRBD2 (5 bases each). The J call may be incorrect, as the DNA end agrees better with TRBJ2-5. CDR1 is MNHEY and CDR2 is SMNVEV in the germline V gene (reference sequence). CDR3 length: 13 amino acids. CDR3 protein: CASSPDWGETQYF. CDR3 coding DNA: TGTGCCAGCAGTCCCGATTGGGGGGAGACCCAGTACTTC.

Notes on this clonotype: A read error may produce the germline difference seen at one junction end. CDR3 protein: CASSDRLAGGNNEQFF. The CDR3 DNA follows: TGTGCTAGCAGTGACCGACTAGCGGGGGGAAACAATGAGCAGTTCTTC. This chain uses TRBV6-1 with TRBJ2-1, with 13 bases lining up with TRBD2. The CDR3 extends over 16 amino acids. Germline CDR1 reads MNHNS; CDR2 reads SASEGT.

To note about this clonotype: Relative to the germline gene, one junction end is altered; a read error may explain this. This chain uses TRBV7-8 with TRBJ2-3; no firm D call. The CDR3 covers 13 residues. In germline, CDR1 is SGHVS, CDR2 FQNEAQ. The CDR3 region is CDSSACITDTQYF. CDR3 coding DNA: TGTGACAGCAGCGCCTGCATCACAGATACGCAGTATTTT.